The 3 T cell receptor beta chains given below trace back to one sample, sequenced in a study of T-cell memory formation after mild COVID-19. TCRdb analysed the 5' RACE reads with MiXCR anew, one entry per CDR3 protein. This sample has 250,000 to 400,000 distinct CDR3 sequences, with roughly an eighth found just once. The sequenced material came from PBMCs or a T cell subset sorted from them (not recorded which). Receptors originate from a man between 18 and 29 years old who had mild COVID-19 (a few samples of this study predate the infection). Cell type and time point are not known.

Only a few counts were recorded for this clonotype. V is TRBV9 and J is TRBJ1-2; 7 positions agree with TRBD1. Germline values: CDR1 SGDLS, CDR2 YYNGEE. The CDR3 runs 16 residues. V lost 0 bases and J lost 2; bases outside the gene matches: 7. The CDR3 sequence: CASSVDRQGGNYGYTF. For the CDR3, the DNA is TGTGCCAGCAGCGTAGATAGACAGGGAGGAAACTATGGCTACACCTTC.

The V call is TRBV10-3, the J call TRBJ2-3; the D is unclear. CDR1 is ENHRY and CDR2 is SYGVKD in the germline V gene. There are 13 residues in the CDR3. Deletions cut 6 bases from V and 5 bases from J, with 12 bases between. The CDR3 loop reads CAISTPPEDTQYF. DNA for the CDR3: TGTGCCATCAGCACGCCCCCGGAAGATACGCAGTATTTT.

The rearrangement uses TRBV20-1 and TRBJ2-6, with unresolved D. Germline V gene sequence: CDR1 DFQATT, CDR2 SNEGSKA (reference sequence). Trimming left V 1 base short and J 2 bases short, with 3 bases between. CDR3 length: 13 amino acids. CDR3 DNA: TGCAGTGCTAGAGGGGCTGGGGCCAACGTCCTGACTTTC. Protein: CSARGAGANVLTF.